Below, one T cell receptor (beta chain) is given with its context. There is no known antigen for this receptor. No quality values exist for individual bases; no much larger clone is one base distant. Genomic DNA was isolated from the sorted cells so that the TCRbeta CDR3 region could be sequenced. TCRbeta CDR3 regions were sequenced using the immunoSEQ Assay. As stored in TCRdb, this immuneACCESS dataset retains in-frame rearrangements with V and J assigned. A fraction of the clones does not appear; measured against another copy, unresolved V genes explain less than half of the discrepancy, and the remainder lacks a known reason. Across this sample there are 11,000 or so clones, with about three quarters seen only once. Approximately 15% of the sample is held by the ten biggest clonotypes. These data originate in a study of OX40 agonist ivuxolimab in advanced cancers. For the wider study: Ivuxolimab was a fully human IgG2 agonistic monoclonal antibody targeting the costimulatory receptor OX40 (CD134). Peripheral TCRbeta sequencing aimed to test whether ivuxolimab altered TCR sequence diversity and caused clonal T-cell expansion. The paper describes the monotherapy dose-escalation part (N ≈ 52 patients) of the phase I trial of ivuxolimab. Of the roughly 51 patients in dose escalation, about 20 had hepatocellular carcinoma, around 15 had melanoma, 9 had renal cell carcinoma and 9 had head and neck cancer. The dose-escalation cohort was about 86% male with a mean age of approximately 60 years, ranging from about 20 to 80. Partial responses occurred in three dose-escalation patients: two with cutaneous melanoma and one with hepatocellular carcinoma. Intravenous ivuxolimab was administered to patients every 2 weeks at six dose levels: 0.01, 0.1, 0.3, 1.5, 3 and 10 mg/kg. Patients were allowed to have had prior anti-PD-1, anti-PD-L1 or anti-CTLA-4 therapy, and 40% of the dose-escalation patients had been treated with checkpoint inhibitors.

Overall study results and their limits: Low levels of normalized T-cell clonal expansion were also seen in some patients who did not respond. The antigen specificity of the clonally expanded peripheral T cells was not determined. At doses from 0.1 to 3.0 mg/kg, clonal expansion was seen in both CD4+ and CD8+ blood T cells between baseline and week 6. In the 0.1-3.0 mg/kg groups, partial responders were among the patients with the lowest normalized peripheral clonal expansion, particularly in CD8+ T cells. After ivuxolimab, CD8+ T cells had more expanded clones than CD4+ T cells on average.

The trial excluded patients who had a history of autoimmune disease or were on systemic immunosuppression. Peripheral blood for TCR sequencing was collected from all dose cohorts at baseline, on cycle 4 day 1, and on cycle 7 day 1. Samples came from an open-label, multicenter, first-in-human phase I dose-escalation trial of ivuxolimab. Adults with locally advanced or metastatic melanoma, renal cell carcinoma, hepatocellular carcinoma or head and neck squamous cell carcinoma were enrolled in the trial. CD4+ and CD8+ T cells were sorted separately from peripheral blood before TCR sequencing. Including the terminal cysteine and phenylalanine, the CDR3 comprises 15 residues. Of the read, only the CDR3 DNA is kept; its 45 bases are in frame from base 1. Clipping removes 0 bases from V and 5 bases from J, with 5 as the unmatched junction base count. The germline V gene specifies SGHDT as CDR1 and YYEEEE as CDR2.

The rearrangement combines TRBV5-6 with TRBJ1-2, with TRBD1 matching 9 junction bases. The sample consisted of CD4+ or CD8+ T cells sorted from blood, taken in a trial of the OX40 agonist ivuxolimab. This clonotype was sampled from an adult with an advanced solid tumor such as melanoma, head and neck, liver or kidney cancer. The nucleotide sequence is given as TGTGCCAGCAGCTTGGCCAGGGACAGGGTTTATGGCTACACCTTC. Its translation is CASSLARDRVYGYTF. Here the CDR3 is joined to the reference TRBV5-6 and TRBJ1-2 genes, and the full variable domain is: DAGVTQSPTHLIKTRGQQVTLRCSPKSGHDTVSWYQQALGQGPQFIFQYYEEEERQRGNFPDRFSGHQFPNYSSELNVNALLLGDSALYLCASSLARDRVYGYTFGSGTRLTVV.